The 8 T cell receptor beta chains below all came from one sample that was sequenced in a study of shared clonotypes between healthy human individuals. The repertoire was sequenced with immunoSEQ multiplex PCR; TCRdb's copy has only in-frame clones and lacks some. The sample holds about 2 million clones; 85% to 95% are singletons and the top ten take 0.1% to 0.15%. Sequencing was carried out using naive CD4+ T cells sorted from blood. Stated subset: CD45RA+ positively selected. The receptors come from a young man in good health.

This sequence joins TRBV2 and TRBJ1-5; D is unresolved. V was cut by 4 bases and J by 2 bases, with 9 bases left in between. This CDR3 comprises 14 residues. Germline CDR1 reads SNHLY; CDR2 reads FYNNEI. DNA for the CDR3: TGTGCCAGCAGTGCGGAGGTCGGCAATCAGCCCCAGCATTTT. Encoded protein: CASSAEVGNQPQHF.

CDR3 nucleotide sequence: TGTGCCAGCAGGGAGGACAGAGGTTGGTACGAGCAGTACTTC. Its protein product is CASREDRGWYEQYF. The chain carries TRBV2 and TRBJ2-7; D is perhaps TRBD1 (6 bases). CDR1 and CDR2 from the germline V gene are SNHLY and FYNNEI. The CDR3 runs 14 residues. V dropped 6 bases and J dropped 4 bases, with 16 bases sitting between them.

This rearrangement joins TRBV2 to TRBJ2-2, with 7 nucleotides matching TRBD1. V shed 0 bases, J shed 5 bases, and the junction held 9 bases outside the gene matches. The CDR3 totals 17 residues. Germline CDR1 is SNHLY and CDR2 is FYNNEI. The CDR3 region is CASSEAPKGARTGELFF. The CDR3 DNA reads as TGTGCCAGCAGTGAAGCCCCCAAGGGGGCCCGAACCGGGGAGCTGTTTTTT.

The gene calls are TRBV6-5 and TRBJ2-2, with TRBD1 identical over 7 bases. V gave up 0 bases and J gave up 1 base; unmatched junction bases: 2. The germline CDR1 and CDR2 sequences are MNHEY and SVGAGI. The CDR3 runs to 16 residues. The CDR3 loop reads CASSYSWTGNTGELFF. The CDR3 DNA follows: TGTGCCAGCAGTTACTCGTGGACAGGGAACACCGGGGAGCTGTTTTTT.

The chain has TRBV28 and TRBJ2-3; D gene ambiguous. CDR1 is MDHEN, CDR2 SYDVKM, per germline. V lost 6 bases and J 2 bases, leaving 6 bases between the germline ends. The CDR3 spans 12 residues. The DNA for the CDR3 is TGTGCCAGCAGCCGAGTCACAGATACGCAGTATTTT. Translating it yields CASSRVTDTQYF.

The chain uses TRBV19 and TRBJ1-5; 7 bases match TRBD1. V lost 6 bases and J lost 4; bases outside the gene matches: 3. Germline assignment: CDR1 LNHDA and CDR2 SQIVND (reference sequence). This CDR3 contains 13 residues. Written as DNA, the CDR3 is TGTGCCAGTAGGGACAGGATTAATCAGCCCCAGCATTTT. It codes for CASRDRINQPQHF.

There are a few counts of this clone. The rearrangement uses TRBV11-2 and TRBJ2-2, with D possibly called TRBD1 or TRBD2 (6 bases each). The CDR3 is 17 amino acids. CDR1 and CDR2 from the germline V gene are SGHAT and FQNNGV. The V and J ends lost 0 bases and 5 bases respectively, with 16 bases between them. The CDR3 DNA follows: TGTGCCAGCAGCTTAGATCCCGGGGGCGGTTCAACCGGGGAGCTGTTTTTT. It translates to CASSLDPGGGSTGELFF.

V is TRBV6-5 and J is TRBJ1-3, with D maybe TRBD1 (6 bases). This CDR3 comprises 16 residues. From germline, CDR1 is MNHEY and CDR2 SVGAGI. V dropped 0 bases and J dropped 2 bases, with 11 bases sitting between them. CDR3 loop: CASSYSTGGAGNTIYF. In DNA, the CDR3 is TGTGCCAGCAGTTACTCGACCGGGGGCGCTGGAAACACCATATATTTT.